Here is one TCR beta chain with its context. These data belong to a study of shared clonotypes between healthy human individuals. The method was immunoSEQ multiplex PCR; TCRdb's version includes in-frame clones alone and lacks a portion of them. The sample contains 600,000 to 750,000 clones, about 78% of which appear only once. The germline CDR1 and CDR2 sequences are MNHEY and SVGAGI. The CDR3 has 15 residues. V shed 0 bases and J shed 5 bases, with 11 bases lying between them. The specimen sequenced was memory CD4+ T cells sorted from blood. Specified subset: CD45RA-negative fraction. The origin of this receptor is a woman aged 25 to 39 in good health. The chain employs TRBV6-5 and TRBJ1-5; D gene unclear. The CDR3, as DNA: TGTGCCAGCAGTTACTCGAACTCGTGGGATCAGCCCCAGCATTTT. Protein sequence: CASSYSNSWDQPQHF.